The TCR beta chain described here comes from a study of shared clonotypes between healthy human individuals. Worth noting for this clone: The antigen is unknown.

This table comes from immunoSEQ multiplex PCR, and its TCRdb copy is limited to in-frame clones, with some not included. This table holds around 2.1 million clones, more than 90% found once. V dropped 4 bases and J dropped 4; count of bases not matched to a gene: 4. In germline, CDR1 is WSHSY, CDR2 SAAADI. The length of the CDR3 is 14 residues. Findings and caveats of the study: Shared clonotypes across all four donors exceeded non-shared ones in generation probability. The genetic and exposure-history diversity represented was limited by few donors.

Sequenced sample: naive CD4+ T cells sorted from blood. The subset is: CD45RA+ positively selected. This chain connects TRBV10-2 to TRBJ2-7; 10 bases are shared with TRBD2. This sequence originates from a man aged 18 to 30 in good health. The CDR3 region has the DNA TGCGCCAGCAGTGGGGGACTAGCGTTATACGAGCAGTACTTC. This codes for CASSGGLALYEQYF.